The 2 T cell receptor beta chains listed next were all sequenced from one sample in a study of shared clonotypes between healthy human individuals (TCRdb year 2020). CD8 naive samples consisted of CD45RO-negative cells that were positively selected for CCR7, yielding a CD45RA+CCR7+ population without TemRA cells. The library was obtained by the immunoSEQ multiplex PCR assay. TCRdb retrieved this table from immuneACCESS and kept in-frame rearrangements only. Not all clones are present; in checked studies, unresolved V genes account for under half, and no reason is known for the remainder. Recorded for this sample are about 1,800,000 clones; over 85% of them occurred a single time. The top ten constitute roughly 1% of the sample. The sample was naive CD8+ T cells sorted from blood. The cell subset or site label, read with the paper, signifies: CD45RA+CCR7+. The receptors derive from a man younger than 30 in good health.

The chain employs TRBV29-1 and TRBJ1-2; 9 bases line up with TRBD1. The CDR3 extends over 14 amino acids. V was pared by 6 bases and J by 0 bases, with 5 bases of the junction left unmatched. CDR1 and CDR2 from the germline V gene are SQVTM and ANQGSEA. The CDR3 here is CSVVDRGANYGYTF. Written as DNA, the CDR3 is TGCAGCGTGGTGGACAGGGGTGCTAACTATGGCTACACCTTC.

The chain recombines TRBV28 with TRBJ1-2, with 9 bases identical to TRBD1. The CDR3 has 13 amino acids. Germline V gene sequence: CDR1 MDHEN, CDR2 SYDVKM. Losses at the gene ends were 6 bases for V and 8 bases for J; bases not matched to a gene: 7. CDR3 DNA: TGTGCCAGCAGATTACAGGGGGCAGCGGGCTACACCTTC. Protein: CASRLQGAAGYTF.